The entry below gives a single T cell receptor (beta chain) sequence along with its context. The method was immunoSEQ multiplex PCR; TCRdb's version includes in-frame clones alone and lacks a portion of them. The data contain fewer than 60,000 clones, about 92% of them singletons. The data belong to a study of T cell changes during pregnancy in multiple sclerosis. Germline trimming cut 6 bases from V and 5 bases from J; bases unmatched to any gene: 2. Germline V gives CDR1 KGHSH, CDR2 LQKENI. CDR3 length: 14 residues. The chain recombines TRBV18 with TRBJ2-1; 12 bases are shared with TRBD2. The TCR comes from a female donor with multiple sclerosis, enrolled in a pregnancy study. This specimen consisted of CD4+ T cells from peripheral blood mononuclear cells, obtained after pregnancy. CDR3 sequence reads: CASSRTSGDNEQFF. The CDR3 nucleotides read TGTGCCAGCTCTAGGACTAGCGGGGACAATGAGCAGTTCTTC.